The clone carrying this T cell receptor (beta chain) was observed at least ten times. The antigen is not known. This specimen belongs to a study of T cells in Graves' hyperthyroidism and ophthalmopathy. Study overall: Blood was drawn when the patient was first diagnosed and still untreated.

Germline loops: CDR1 MGHDK, CDR2 SYGVNS. V was cut by 1 base and J by 8 bases, with 16 bases left in between. The CDR3 consists of 15 residues. Amplification of TCR beta CDR3 regions was performed using RNA transcripts as template. TCR CDR3 regions were first amplified by RT-PCR with HTBI primers. MiXCR was run by TCRdb on the multiplex PCR reads, yielding one entry per CDR3 protein. The table has approximately 270,000 distinct CDR3 sequences, about 14% seen once. Before ophthalmopathy appeared, progressors gave blood at initial hyperthyroidism diagnosis. General study findings and limits: In blood, most of the thyroid clonotypes expanded above 0.001 were also present.

J is TRBJ2-3 and V is TRBV25-1; D is undetermined. The clonotype comes from a woman in her thirties or forties with Graves' hyperthyroidism that later progressed to Graves' ophthalmopathy. Specimen: blood. This chain's CDR3 is CASSELSVDSGTQYF. The CDR3 DNA is TGTGCCAGCAGTGAATTGTCGGTGGATAGTGGTACGCAGTATTTT.